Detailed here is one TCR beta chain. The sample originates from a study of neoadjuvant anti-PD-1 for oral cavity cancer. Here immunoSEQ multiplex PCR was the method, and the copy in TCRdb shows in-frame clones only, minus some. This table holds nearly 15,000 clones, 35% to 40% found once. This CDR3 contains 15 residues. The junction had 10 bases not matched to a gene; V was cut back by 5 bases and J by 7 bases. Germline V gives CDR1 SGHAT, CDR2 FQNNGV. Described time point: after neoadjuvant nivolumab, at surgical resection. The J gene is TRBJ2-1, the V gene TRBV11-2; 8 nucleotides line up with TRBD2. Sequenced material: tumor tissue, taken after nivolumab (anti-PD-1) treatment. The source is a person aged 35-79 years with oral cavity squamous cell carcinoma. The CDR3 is CASSPVSGGANEQFF. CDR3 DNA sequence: TGTGCCAGCAGCCCTGTCAGCGGGGGTGCGAATGAGCAGTTCTTC.